The 29 T cell receptor beta chains in this list originate from one sample, sequenced in a study of tumor and adjacent non-tumor tissue in lung cancer. Three rounds of nested PCR, following a modified ARM-PCR protocol, produced the TCRbeta library. TCRdb reprocessed the multiplex PCR reads with MiXCR, giving one entry per CDR3 protein. This sample has about 86,000 distinct CDR3 sequences, with more than 75% found just once. This sample's RNA came from whole unsorted tissue. This non-tumor lung sample came from over 3 cm beyond the tumor edge. Sequencing input: distant non-tumor lung tissue. These receptors were taken from a woman in her forties or fifties with non-small cell lung cancer.

The chain joins TRBV6-5 to TRBJ2-7, with D tentatively TRBD1 (5 bases). There are 15 residues in the CDR3. Germline V gene data show CDR1 as MNHEY and CDR2 as SVGAGI. The V end was cut by 9 bases, the J end by 5 bases, with 23 bases between. CDR3: CASYGKNGAHNEQYF. The CDR3 DNA follows: TGTGCCAGTTACGGAAAGAATGGGGCCCACAACGAGCAGTACTTC.

Worth noting for this clonotype: The junction differs from germline at one of its ends, possibly a read error. J is TRBJ1-5 and V is TRBV28, with no clear D. CDR1 is MDHEN, CDR2 SYDVKM, per germline. The CDR3 totals 12 residues. CDR3 loop: CASSSGIQPKHF. The CDR3 nucleotides are TGTGCCAGTAGTTCCGGGATCCAGCCCAAGCATTTT.

Comments on this clonotype: The conserved phenylalanine or tryptophan normally closing the CDR3 is absent here, so this likely arose from a read error. The genes are TRBV11-3 and TRBJ2-1; a weak D match, TRBD2 (5 bases). Germline CDR1 is SGHNT and CDR2 is YENEEA. The CDR3 is 13 residues long. As DNA, the CDR3 is TGTGCCAGTAGCTTAGTGGACGGGGATGAGCAGTTCCTC. This sequence encodes CASSLVDGDEQFL.

Regarding this clonotype: Mismatch with germline at one junction end may stem from a read error. The chain carries TRBV11-3 and TRBJ1-1; 9 nucleotides line up with TRBD1. There are 15 residues in the CDR3. Germline values: CDR1 SGHNT, CDR2 YENEEA. As DNA, the CDR3 is TGTATCAGCAGCTTAGGATGGACAGGGGAGTCTGAGGCTTTCTTT. This codes for CISSLGWTGESEAFF.

Points on this clonotype: This may be a read error: a much more frequent sequence differs by one nucleotide. The chain links TRBV20-1 to TRBJ2-1; 9 nucleotides line up with TRBD2. Germline-derived CDR1 and CDR2 are DFQATT and SNEGSKA (reference sequence). The CDR3 has 14 residues. V gave up 6 bases and J gave up 5 bases; unmatched junction bases: 8. The CDR3 loop reads CSARVAGADNEQFF. The CDR3, as DNA: TGCAGTGCCCGGGTAGCGGGAGCCGACAATGAGCAGTTCTTC.

The sample holds many counts of this clonotype. The J gene is TRBJ2-7, the V gene TRBV5-6; 7 nucleotides align to TRBD1. J gave up 5 bases and V 3 bases, and 11 bases lay outside the gene matches. This CDR3 is 15 amino acids long. In germline, CDR1 is SGHDT, CDR2 YYEEEE. The CDR3 DNA is TGTGCCAGCAGCTCATACCGGGACAGTAGTGACGAGCAGTACTTC. Protein product: CASSSYRDSSDEQYF.

The chain couples TRBV4-1 to TRBJ1-6; possibly TRBD1 for D (6 bases). Trimming cost V 5 bases and J 8 bases, with 13 bases left between them. This CDR3 contains 14 residues. CDR1 MGHRA and CDR2 YSYEKL come from the germline V gene. CDR3 bases: TGCGCCAGCAGCGATGTGTCAGGGGATTCACCCCTCCACTTT. Its protein product is CASSDVSGDSPLHF.

Regarding this clonotype: Lacking the conserved final phenylalanine or tryptophan, this CDR3 likely reflects a read error. The gene calls are TRBV5-5 and TRBJ2-7; no definite D call. Germline CDR1 and CDR2: SGHKS and YYEKEE (reference sequence). The CDR3 extends over 13 amino acids. The DNA for the CDR3 is TGTGCCAACAGCTTCGAAGGGTTCTACGAGCAGTACTAC. Translated, it gives CANSFEGFYEQYY.

A word on this clonotype: A read error may be the cause here, since a much bigger clone is one base away. V and J are TRBV11-2 and TRBJ2-2; D may be TRBD1 (6 bases). The CDR3 covers 14 residues. Deletions cut 1 base from V and 7 bases from J, with 10 bases between. In germline, CDR1 is SGHAT, CDR2 FQNNGV. The CDR3 nucleotides are TGTGCCAGCAGCTTAGGTACAGGGAACGGGGAGCTGTTTTTT. Its protein product is CASSLGTGNGELFF.

Ten or more counts support this clonotype. J is TRBJ2-1 and V is TRBV20-1; 9 bases are shared with TRBD2. Losses at the gene ends were 6 bases for V and 5 bases for J; bases not matched to a gene: 8. CDR3 length: 14 residues. Per the germline V gene, CDR1 is DFQATT and CDR2 is SNEGSKA (reference sequence). This chain's CDR3 is CSARIAGADNEQFF. CDR3 in DNA: TGCAGTGCCCGGATAGCGGGAGCCGACAATGAGCAGTTCTTC.

This clonotype is labeled as medium-sized. The rearrangement links TRBV7-9 to TRBJ2-7; no clear D. V shed 5 bases and J shed 1 base, with 12 bases lying between them. CDR3 length: 14 residues. Germline loops: CDR1 SEHNR, CDR2 FQNEAQ (reference sequence). The CDR3 bases are TGTGCCAGCAGCCCGCCCGGCGGATCCTACGAGCAGTACTTC. This translates into CASSPPGGSYEQYF.

This clonotype was recorded many times. V gene TRBV13 combines with J gene TRBJ1-1; D uncertain. V was clipped by 5 bases and J by 0 bases, with 10 bases between them. Germline V gene sequence: CDR1 PRHDT, CDR2 FYEKMQ (reference sequence). The CDR3 runs to 14 residues. For the CDR3, the DNA is TGTGCCAGCAGCGGCCAATGGATGAACACTGAAGCTTTCTTT. Its translation is CASSGQWMNTEAFF.

A single count supports this clonotype. One junction end does not reproduce the germline sequence, and a read error may be involved. The chain joins TRBV11-3 to TRBJ2-2, with D perhaps being TRBD1 or TRBD2 (5 bases each). This CDR3 is 15 amino acids long. CDR1 SGHNT and CDR2 YENEEA come from the germline V gene. CDR3 in amino acids: CTSSPDMGEIGELFF. CDR3 DNA sequence: TGCACCAGCAGCCCCGACATGGGGGAGATCGGGGAGCTGTTTTTT.

J is TRBJ1-1 and V is TRBV4-2, with D perhaps matching TRBD1 (5 bases). Germline V gene sequence: CDR1 LGHNA, CDR2 YNFKEQ. The CDR3 extends over 14 amino acids. The germline V and J ends were trimmed by 3 bases and 5 bases, with 13 bases remaining between them. CDR3: CASSHGAPNTEAFF. The DNA of the CDR3 is TGTGCCAGCAGCCACGGGGCACCGAATACTGAAGCTTTCTTT.

Comment on this clonotype: At one end the junction does not follow the germline gene, possibly because of a read error. The CDR3 coding sequence is TGCAGCGTTGATTCAGGGCAGGGGACGAAGAACGAGCAGTGCTTC. As protein: CSVDSGQGTKNEQCF. The chain links TRBV29-1 to TRBJ2-7, with D possibly matching TRBD1 (6 bases). This CDR3 is 15 amino acids long. Per the germline V gene, CDR1 is SQVTM and CDR2 is ANQGSEA.

A word on this clonotype: It may be a read error: a sequence one base away is much more abundant. The rearrangement uses TRBV2 and TRBJ1-5; D call uncertain. The CDR3 extends over 14 amino acids. Germline lookup yields CDR1 SNHLY and CDR2 FYNNEI. Between the trimmed V and J ends, which lost 3 bases and 5 bases, there was a span of 11 bases. The CDR3 bases are TGTGCCAGCAGTGACGGTCCAGTCGATCAGCCCCAGCATTTT. The encoded protein is CASSDGPVDQPQHF.

Remarks on this clonotype: Possible read error: a much larger clone is one base away. V is TRBV11-2 and J is TRBJ2-1; no definite D call. Germline V gene lookup returns CDR1 SGHAT and CDR2 FQNNGV. The length of the CDR3 is 17 residues. Here the CDR3 DNA reads TGTGCCAGCAGCTTAGGGCATCTAGAGGAATCCTACGATGAGCAGTTCTTC. Translation gives CASSLGHLEESYDEQFF. Together with reference TRBV11-2 and TRBJ2-1, the CDR3 gives the full variable domain: EAGVAQSPRYKIIEKRQSVAFWCNPISGHATLYWYQQILGQGPKLLIQFQNNGVVDDSQLPKDRFSAERLKGVDSTLKIQPAKLEDSAVYLCASSLGHLEESYDEQFFGPGTRLTVL.

In the case of this clonotype: A read error is likely, as this CDR3 ends without the conserved phenylalanine or tryptophan. The V and J genes are TRBV11-2 and TRBJ2-3, with D perhaps matching TRBD1 (6 bases). CDR1 and CDR2 (germline): SGHAT, FQNNGV. The CDR3 is 15 residues long. The CDR3 here is CASCLGPPGDHTQYL. The CDR3 coding sequence is TGTGCCAGCTGCTTAGGACCCCCAGGGGACCATACGCAGTATCTA.

As to this clonotype: This CDR3 is missing its conserved last phenylalanine or tryptophan, likely due to a read error. The chain recombines TRBV6-1 with TRBJ2-1; no reliable D call. The germline V gene has CDR1 MNHNS and CDR2 SASEGT. V lost 3 bases and J lost 0, with 12 bases in between. The CDR3 totals 16 residues. CDR3 sequence reads: CASSETEESSYNEQFL. CDR3 DNA: TGTGCCAGCAGTGAGACCGAGGAGAGCTCCTACAATGAGCAGTTCCTC.

Worth noting for this clonotype: The junction and the germline gene differ at one end; a read error may be behind it. The chain couples TRBV5-4 to TRBJ2-7; D not resolved. Looked up from germline, CDR1 is SGHNT and CDR2 is YYREEE (reference sequence). The CDR3 has 15 amino acids. The CDR3 DNA follows: TGTGTCAGCAGCTTAATCGAAGACCGGGCCTACGAACAGTACTTC. Its translation: CVSSLIEDRAYEQYF.

As regards this clonotype: A much larger clone sits a single nucleotide away, making a read error possible. The rearrangement links TRBV28 to TRBJ1-6, with D possibly being TRBD1 (6 bases). This CDR3 is 14 amino acids long. Per the germline V gene, CDR1 is MDHEN and CDR2 is SYDVKM. CDR3 in amino acids: CANSFWTENSPLHF. In DNA form, the CDR3 reads TGTGCCAACAGTTTTTGGACAGAAAATTCACCCCTCCACTTT.

Points on this clonotype: An end of the junction differs from the germline gene, which may be a read error. The rearrangement uses TRBV29-1 and TRBJ2-7; D may be TRBD1 (6 bases). In germline, CDR1 is SQVTM, CDR2 ANQGSEA. This CDR3 is built from 13 residues. CDR3 sequence (DNA): TGCAGCGCCCATCGGGACGTGACAGGCGAGCGGTACTTC. This codes for CSAHRDVTGERYF.

V and J are TRBV11-2 and TRBJ2-2; D is uncertain. The ends were cut back, 1 base at V and 4 bases at J, with 16 bases in the middle. The CDR3 is made up of 17 amino acids. CDR1 and CDR2 from the germline V gene are SGHAT and FQNNGV. The CDR3 coding sequence is TGTGCCAGCAGCTTAGTACAAAGGCCCTTCGGCACCGGGGAGCTGTTTTTT. Its protein product is CASSLVQRPFGTGELFF.

This sequence joins TRBV12-3 or TRBV12-4 and TRBJ1-2; 10 bases map to TRBD1. The V and J ends lost 10 bases and 2 bases, in that order; junction bases with no gene match: 13. This CDR3 has 16 amino acids. CDR3 sequence: CAINSEDRGENYGYTF. In nucleotides, the CDR3 is TGTGCCATCAACTCGGAGGACAGGGGGGAAAACTATGGCTACACCTTC.

As concerns this clonotype: One end of the junction is discordant with germline, which a read error may explain. This sequence joins TRBV12-3 or TRBV12-4 and TRBJ2-1; 10 bases are a match to TRBD2. The CDR3 loop spans 16 amino acids. CDR3 DNA: TGTGCCAGCAGTTTACTAGCGGGAGAATCCTATAATGAGCTGTTCTTC. Translated, it gives CASSLLAGESYNELFF.

About this clonotype: A junction boundary mismatches the germline segment, possibly from a read error. The chain combines TRBV6-1 with TRBJ2-3; tentatively, D is TRBD2 (5 bases). CDR3 length: 14 amino acids. Germline lookup yields CDR1 MNHNS and CDR2 SASEGT. The chain's CDR3 is CASMLGLATDTQYF. Here the CDR3 DNA reads TGTGCCAGCATGCTCGGACTGGCAACAGATACACAGTATTTT.

The V and J genes are TRBV28 and TRBJ1-4; possible D gene TRBD1, 5 bases. The germline gives CDR1 MDHEN, CDR2 SYDVKM. The V gene lost 4 bases and the J gene lost 8 bases, with 17 bases spanning the gap. The CDR3 length is 15 residues. The CDR3 spells CASSSLSQGGEKLFF. The CDR3 DNA is TGTGCCAGCAGTTCCTTGAGCCAGGGAGGGGAAAAACTGTTTTTT.

On this clonotype itself: Given a much more abundant clone one base away, this may be a read error. V usage is TRBV7-9 and J usage is TRBJ2-1; D perhaps matches TRBD2 (5 bases). V shed 5 bases and J shed 5 bases, with 16 bases lying between them. The germline V gene encodes CDR1 SEHNR and CDR2 FQNEAQ (reference sequence). CDR3 length: 15 residues. The CDR3: CASSKLVGVDNEQFF. The CDR3 DNA reads as TGTGCCAGCAGCAAGCTAGTGGGAGTAGACAATGAGCAGTTCTTC.

The chain carries TRBV6-2 or TRBV6-3 and TRBJ2-2; D unresolved. The V end was cut by 5 bases, the J end by 2 bases, with 18 bases between. The CDR3 loop spans 17 amino acids. Germline V gene lookup returns CDR1 MNHEY and CDR2 SVGEGT. CDR3 in DNA: TGTGCCAGCAGTGCAGGTTCCAGGACGGCAAACACCGGGGAGCTGTTTTTT. Protein product: CASSAGSRTANTGELFF.